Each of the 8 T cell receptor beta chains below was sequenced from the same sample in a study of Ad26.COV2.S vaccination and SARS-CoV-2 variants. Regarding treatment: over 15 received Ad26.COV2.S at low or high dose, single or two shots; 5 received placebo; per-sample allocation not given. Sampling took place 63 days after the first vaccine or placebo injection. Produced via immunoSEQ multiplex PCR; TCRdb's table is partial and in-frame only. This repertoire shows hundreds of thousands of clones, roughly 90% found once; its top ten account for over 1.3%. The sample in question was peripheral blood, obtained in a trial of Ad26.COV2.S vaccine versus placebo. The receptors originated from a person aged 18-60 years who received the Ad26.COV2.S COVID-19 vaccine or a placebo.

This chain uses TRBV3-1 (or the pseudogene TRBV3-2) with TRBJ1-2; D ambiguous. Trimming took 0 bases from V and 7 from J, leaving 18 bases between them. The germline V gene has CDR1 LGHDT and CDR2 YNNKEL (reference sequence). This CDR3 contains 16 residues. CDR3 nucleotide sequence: TGTGCCAGCAGCCAAGACCCCTCACTTCGAGTCTCTGGCTACACCTTC. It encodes CASSQDPSLRVSGYTF.

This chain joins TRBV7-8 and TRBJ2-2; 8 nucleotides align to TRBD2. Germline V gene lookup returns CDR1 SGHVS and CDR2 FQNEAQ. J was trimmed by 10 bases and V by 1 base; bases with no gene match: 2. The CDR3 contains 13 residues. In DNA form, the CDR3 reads TGTGCCAGCAGCTTAGTTAGCGGGGTGGAGCTGTTTTTT. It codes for CASSLVSGVELFF.

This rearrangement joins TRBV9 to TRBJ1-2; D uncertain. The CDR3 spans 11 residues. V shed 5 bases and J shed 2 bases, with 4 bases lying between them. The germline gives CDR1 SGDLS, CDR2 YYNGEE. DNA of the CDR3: TGTGCCAGCAGTCAGAACTATGGCTACACCTTC. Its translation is CASSQNYGYTF.

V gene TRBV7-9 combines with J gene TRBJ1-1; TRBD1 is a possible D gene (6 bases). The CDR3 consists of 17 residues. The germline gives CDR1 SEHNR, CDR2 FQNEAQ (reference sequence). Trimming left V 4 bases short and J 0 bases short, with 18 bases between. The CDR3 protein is CASSSAKDSPVNTEAFF. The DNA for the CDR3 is TGTGCCAGCAGCTCGGCAAAGGACAGCCCCGTGAACACTGAAGCTTTCTTT.

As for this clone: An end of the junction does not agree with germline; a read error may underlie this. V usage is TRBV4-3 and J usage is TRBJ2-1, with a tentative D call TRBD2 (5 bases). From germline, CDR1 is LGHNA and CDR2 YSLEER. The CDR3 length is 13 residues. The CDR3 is CASSQASYHEQFF. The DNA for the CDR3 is TGCGCCAGCAGCCAAGCTAGCTACCATGAGCAGTTCTTC.

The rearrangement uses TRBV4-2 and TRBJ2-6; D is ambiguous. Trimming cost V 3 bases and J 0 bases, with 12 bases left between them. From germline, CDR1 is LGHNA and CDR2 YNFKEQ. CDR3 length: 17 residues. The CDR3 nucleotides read TGTGCCAGCAGCCAGGCCAGCCTCGTCTCTGGGGCCAACGTCCTGACTTTC. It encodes CASSQASLVSGANVLTF.

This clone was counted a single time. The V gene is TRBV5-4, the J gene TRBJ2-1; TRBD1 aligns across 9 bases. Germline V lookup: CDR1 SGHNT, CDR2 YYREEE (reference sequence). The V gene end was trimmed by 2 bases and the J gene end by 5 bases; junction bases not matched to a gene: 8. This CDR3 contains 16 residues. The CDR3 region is CASSLQGAPGNNEQFF. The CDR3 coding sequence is TGTGCCAGCAGCTTACAGGGGGCGCCGGGGAACAATGAGCAGTTCTTC.

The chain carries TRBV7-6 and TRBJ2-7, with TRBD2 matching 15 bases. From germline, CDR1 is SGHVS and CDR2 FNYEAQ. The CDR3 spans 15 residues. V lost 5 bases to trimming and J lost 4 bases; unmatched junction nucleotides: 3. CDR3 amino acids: CASSRGTSGGYEQYF. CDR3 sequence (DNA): TGTGCCAGCAGCCGCGGGACTAGCGGGGGGTACGAGCAGTACTTC. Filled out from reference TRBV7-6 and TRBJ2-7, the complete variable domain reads GAGVSQSPRYKVTKRGQDVALRCDPISGHVSLYWYRQALGQGPEFLTYFNYEAQQDKSGLPNDRFSAERPEGSISTLTIQRTEQRDSAMYRCASSRGTSGGYEQYFGPGTRLTVT.